The present entry profiles one T cell receptor (beta chain) with its context. What it binds is unknown. An end of the junction differs from the germline gene, which may be a read error. A J-beta primer mix and a sample-barcoded 5' primer were used in a second PCR of about 6 to 12 cycles. TCRdb re-derived calls from the 5' RACE reads in MiXCR, one entry per CDR3 protein. The data hold about 1.7 million distinct CDR3 sequences, with about 30% observed a single time. This specimen belongs to a study of blood T cells in healthy people across ages. Study conclusions and caveats: Reliance upon unsorted PBMCs precluded definitive naive versus antigen-experienced comparison.

This TCR was recovered from a woman aged 30 to 39 in good health. Sequences were obtained from blood.

CDR3 DNA sequence: TGTGTCAGCAGGACAGACAGTTTCTATGGCTACACCTTC. Its translation: CVSRTDSFYGYTF. J is TRBJ1-2 and V is TRBV12-3 or TRBV12-4; possible D gene TRBD1, 6 bases. This CDR3 is 13 amino acids long.